The 19 T cell receptor beta chains below come from one sample, sequenced in a study of T cells in Graves' hyperthyroidism and ophthalmopathy. RNA transcripts were the template for amplifying TCR beta CDR3 regions. Primed by the HTBI set, a first-round RT-PCR was run on the TCR CDR3. MiXCR was run by TCRdb on the multiplex PCR reads, yielding one entry per CDR3 protein. The table includes hundreds of thousands of distinct CDR3 sequences, approximately 14% detected once. Sequenced: blood. These receptor sequences come from a woman aged 40 to 50 with Graves' ophthalmopathy.

In this sample, this clonotype turned up many times. The rearrangement links TRBV20-1 to TRBJ1-3; D remains ambiguous. V dropped 1 base and J dropped 2 bases, with 3 bases sitting between them. This CDR3 is 12 amino acids long. The germline V gene encodes CDR1 DFQATT and CDR2 SNEGSKA (reference sequence). The DNA for the CDR3 is TGCAGTGCTAGAGTGGCTGGAAACACCATATATTTT. Residues: CSARVAGNTIYF.

This clonotype was detected many times. The CDR3, as DNA: TGTGCCTGGAGACCGGGACTAGCGGGACTCCAAGAGACCCAGTACTTC. Translating gives CAWRPGLAGLQETQYF. The rearrangement links TRBV30 to TRBJ2-5; the match to TRBD2 covers 13 bases. J gave up 1 base and V 3 bases, and 5 bases lay outside the gene matches. Germline CDR1 reads GTSNPN; CDR2 reads SVGIG (reference sequence). The CDR3 spans 16 residues.

Many counts were recorded for this clonotype. J is TRBJ2-7 and V is TRBV6-2 or TRBV6-3; no clear D gene. Germline CDR1 is MNHEY and CDR2 is SVGEGT. V gave up 2 bases and J gave up 2 bases, with 13 bases separating them. The length of the CDR3 is 15 residues. The CDR3 coding sequence is TGTGCCAGCAGTTACGGTGGGATTTGGGCCTACGAGCAGTACTTC. Amino acids: CASSYGGIWAYEQYF.

This clonotype was seen ten or more times. The chain has TRBV7-2 and TRBJ2-5, with a possible D match to TRBD2 (5 bases). Germline V CDR1 and CDR2: SGHTA, FQGNSA. The CDR3 is 14 amino acids. The V gene lost 3 bases and the J gene lost 3 bases, with 11 bases spanning the gap. CDR3 region: CASSFLTGKETQYF. The CDR3 nucleotides read TGTGCCAGCAGCTTTCTCACGGGAAAAGAGACCCAGTACTTC.

The sample holds many counts of this clonotype. The chain combines TRBV6-1 with TRBJ2-7; D gene uncertain. Germline V gives CDR1 MNHNS, CDR2 SASEGT. The germline V and J ends were trimmed by 6 bases and 2 bases, with 5 bases remaining between them. The CDR3 consists of 11 residues. CDR3 sequence reads: CASRRAYEQYF. CDR3 DNA sequence: TGTGCCAGCAGAAGGGCCTACGAGCAGTACTTC.

This clonotype was picked up many times. The CDR3 nucleotides read TGTGCCAGCTGCGGCGCGTCAGGTCGAAACATTCAGTACTTC. Encoded protein: CASCGASGRNIQYF. The chain is built from TRBV12-3 or TRBV12-4 and TRBJ2-4; the D is unclear. The ends were cut back, 8 bases at V and 6 bases at J, with 17 bases in the middle. CDR3 length equals 14 residues.

This clonotype was detected many times. This chain uses TRBV2 with TRBJ1-1; D gene ambiguous. The V gene lost 9 bases and the J gene lost 0 bases, with 14 bases spanning the gap. The CDR3 length is 14 residues. Germline V CDR1 and CDR2: SNHLY, FYNNEI. CDR3 sequence: CASVVRQMNTEAFF. For the CDR3, the DNA is TGTGCCAGTGTGGTGCGTCAAATGAACACTGAAGCTTTCTTT.

This clonotype was seen ten or more times. The J gene is TRBJ1-5, the V gene TRBV27; no clear D. Germline CDR1 MNHEY, CDR2 SMNVEV (reference sequence). CDR3 length equals 14 residues. Trimming pared 3 bases from V and 6 bases from J, leaving 12 bases between. The CDR3 here is CASSLRLRGQPQHF. CDR3 nucleotide sequence: TGTGCCAGCAGTTTGAGACTCCGGGGTCAGCCCCAGCATTTT.

This clonotype has a handful of counts. The rearrangement uses TRBV6-1 and TRBJ1-2, with a weak D call TRBD1 (5 bases). The V end was cut by 1 base, the J end by 4 bases, with 13 bases between. The CDR3 has 15 residues. Germline values: CDR1 MNHNS, CDR2 SASEGT. The DNA of the CDR3 is TGTGCCAGCAGTGAAGTTTGGGGGAAGAGCTATGGCTACACCTTC. Translated: CASSEVWGKSYGYTF.

As concerns this clonotype: Given a much more abundant clone one base away, this may be a read error. This CDR3 fails to terminate in the conserved phenylalanine or tryptophan, so it likely reflects a read error. V gene TRBV6-1 combines with J gene TRBJ1-1; TRBD1 might be the D (6 bases). The CDR3 sequence is 13 residues long. Germline-derived CDR1 and CDR2 are MNHNS and SASEGT. Trimming cost V 2 bases and J 11 bases, with 15 bases left between them. The CDR3 protein is CASSEIRDMSAFL. The CDR3, as DNA: TGTGCCAGCAGTGAAATCAGGGACATGTCCGCTTTCCTT.

This clonotype was seen many times. The chain joins TRBV6-2 or TRBV6-3 to TRBJ1-1; D is uncertain. Trimming removed 0 bases at V and 6 bases at J, with 8 bases between. This CDR3 is built from 13 residues. Germline-derived CDR1 and CDR2 are MNHEY and SVGEGT. The CDR3 DNA sequence: TGTGCCAGCAGTTACTCGGGTCTTCCTGAAGCTTTCTTT. It is translated as CASSYSGLPEAFF.

This clonotype has a count of ten or more. Here the CDR3 reads CASRATGLNQPQHF. The CDR3 DNA sequence: TGTGCCAGCAGGGCAACAGGGTTAAATCAGCCCCAGCATTTT. This chain joins TRBV27 and TRBJ1-5; D is possibly TRBD1 (6 bases). The V end lost 6 bases, the J end lost 4 bases, and 13 bases lay between the germline ends. Germline loops: CDR1 MNHEY, CDR2 SMNVEV (reference sequence). CDR3 size: 14 residues.

This clonotype was observed at least ten times. The J gene is TRBJ2-7, the V gene TRBV7-9; a weak D match, TRBD1 (5 bases). The CDR3 consists of 13 residues. In germline, CDR1 is SEHNR, CDR2 FQNEAQ (reference sequence). The V end lost 5 bases, the J end lost 2 bases, and 10 bases lay between the germline ends. The chain's CDR3 is CASSPQTAYEQYF. The CDR3 nucleotides read TGTGCCAGCAGCCCCCAGACAGCCTACGAGCAGTACTTC.

This clonotype was picked up a small number of times. This rearrangement joins TRBV4-1 to TRBJ2-2, with 8 bases lining up with TRBD2. CDR3 size: 16 residues. Per the germline V gene, CDR1 is MGHRA and CDR2 is YSYEKL. J was trimmed by 3 bases and V by 2 bases; bases with no gene match: 5. The CDR3 spells CASSQQAGVYTGELFF. In nucleotides, the CDR3 is TGCGCCAGCAGCCAACAAGCGGGAGTGTACACCGGGGAGCTGTTTTTT.

This clonotype showed up many times. The chain joins TRBV24-1 to TRBJ1-5; D gene unclear. The CDR3 length is 12 residues. The V end lost 3 bases, the J end lost 9 bases, and 8 bases lay between the germline ends. Germline CDR1 and CDR2: KGHDR and SFDVKD. CDR3 sequence (DNA): TGTGCCACCAGTGATGCGTGGGGGCCCCAGCATTTT. It is translated as CATSDAWGPQHF.

This clonotype was seen at least ten times. The J gene is TRBJ1-1, the V gene TRBV6-5; D is possibly TRBD1 (5 bases). V lost 8 bases to trimming and J lost 7 bases, with 17 bases between them. Germline assignment: CDR1 MNHEY and CDR2 SVGAGI. The CDR3 extends over 13 amino acids. The CDR3 DNA reads as TGTGCCAGCTCGGAAGGGGAAGTGGATGAAGCTTTCTTT. Translated, it gives CASSEGEVDEAFF.

This clonotype was seen at least ten times. The J gene is TRBJ2-6, the V gene TRBV5-1; the D gene is possibly TRBD1 (6 bases). The CDR3 is 18 amino acids. Germline V lookup: CDR1 SGHRS, CDR2 YFSETQ. Deletions cut 0 bases from V and 4 bases from J, with 17 bases between. In DNA, the CDR3 is TGCGCCAGCAGCTTGGAGGGCGGTACAGGGTACGGGGCCAACGTCCTGACTTTC. It codes for CASSLEGGTGYGANVLTF. The full variable domain, in which reference TRBV5-1 and TRBJ2-6 provide the parts outside the CDR3, is KAGVTQTPRYLIKTRGQQVTLSCSPISGHRSVSWYQQTPGQGLQFLFEYFSETQRNKGNFPGRFSGRQFSNSRSEMNVSTLELGDSALYLCASSLEGGTGYGANVLTFGAGSRLTVL.

At least ten counts were recorded for this clonotype. V gene TRBV7-9 combines with J gene TRBJ2-7; D ambiguous. Germline values: CDR1 SEHNR, CDR2 FQNEAQ (reference sequence). The CDR3 contains 12 residues. Trimming took 3 bases from V and 7 from J, leaving 10 bases between them. CDR3 protein: CASSFSPREQYF. CDR3 in DNA: TGTGCCAGCAGCTTCTCCCCTAGAGAGCAGTACTTC.

This clonotype was observed many times. This chain connects TRBV7-3 to TRBJ1-1, with D maybe TRBD1 (6 bases). This CDR3 comprises 13 residues. V shed 5 bases and J shed 7 bases, with 14 bases lying between them. Looked up from germline, CDR1 is SGHTA and CDR2 is FQGTGA. CDR3 sequence reads: CASSLNREGEAFF. The DNA for the CDR3 is TGTGCCAGCAGCCTTAACAGGGAGGGTGAAGCTTTCTTT.